These 3 T cell receptor beta chains came from one sample sequenced in a study of shared clonotypes between healthy human individuals. Only in-frame clones appear in the TCRdb table, and some are missing; sequencing was by immunoSEQ multiplex PCR. Here the sample spans about 2.5 million clones, approximately 90% being singletons. What was sequenced was naive CD4+ T cells from PBMCs. Documented subset: CD45RA+ positively selected. Every receptor here comes from a man aged 18-30 years in good health. Some clones in this sample may be carry-over from other donors' samples.

V usage is TRBV18 and J usage is TRBJ1-3; D remains ambiguous. V was pared by 4 bases and J by 4 bases, with 5 bases between. The CDR3 contains 12 residues. CDR1 is KGHSH and CDR2 is LQKENI in the germline V gene. This CDR3 is CASSREGNTIYF. CDR3 DNA: TGTGCCAGCTCACGAGAGGGAAACACCATATATTTT.

The chain links TRBV6-5 to TRBJ2-7, with D unresolved. Deletions cut 5 bases from V and 5 bases from J, with 13 bases between. In germline, CDR1 is MNHEY, CDR2 SVGAGI. The CDR3 totals 13 residues. The CDR3 loop is CASSTTIKNEQYF. Here the CDR3 DNA reads TGTGCCAGCAGTACAACTATCAAGAACGAGCAGTACTTC.

The rearrangement links TRBV5-4 to TRBJ2-2; 8 bases are a match to TRBD1. V was pared by 0 bases and J by 3 bases, with 1 base of the junction left unmatched. Germline V gene lookup returns CDR1 SGHNT and CDR2 YYREEE (reference sequence). The CDR3 extends over 15 amino acids. CDR3 sequence: CASSLEDRDTGELFF. As DNA, the CDR3 is TGTGCCAGCAGCTTGGAGGACAGGGACACCGGGGAGCTGTTTTTT.